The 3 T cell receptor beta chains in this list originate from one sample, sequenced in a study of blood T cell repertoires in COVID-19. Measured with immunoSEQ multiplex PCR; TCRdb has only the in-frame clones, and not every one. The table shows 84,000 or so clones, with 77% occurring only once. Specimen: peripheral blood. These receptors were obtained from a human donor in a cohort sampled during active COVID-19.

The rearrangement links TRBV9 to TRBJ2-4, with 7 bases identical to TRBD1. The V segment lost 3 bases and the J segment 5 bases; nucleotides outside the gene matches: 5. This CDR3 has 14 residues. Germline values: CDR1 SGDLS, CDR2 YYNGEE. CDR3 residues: CASSEKGTENIQYF. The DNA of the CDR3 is TGTGCCAGCAGCGAAAAGGGGACAGAAAACATTCAGTACTTC.

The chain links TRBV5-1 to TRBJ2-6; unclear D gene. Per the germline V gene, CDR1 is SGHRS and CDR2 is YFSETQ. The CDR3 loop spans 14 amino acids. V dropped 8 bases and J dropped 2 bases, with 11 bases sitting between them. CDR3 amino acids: CASRPRAGANVLTF. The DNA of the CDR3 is TGCGCCAGTCGGCCACGGGCTGGGGCCAACGTCCTGACTTTC.

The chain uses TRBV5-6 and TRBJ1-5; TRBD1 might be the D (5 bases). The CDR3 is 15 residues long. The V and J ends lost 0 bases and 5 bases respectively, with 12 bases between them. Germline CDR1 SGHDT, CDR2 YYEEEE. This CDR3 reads CASSLAQGAYQPQHF. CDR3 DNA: TGTGCCAGCAGCTTGGCCCAGGGCGCTTATCAGCCCCAGCATTTT. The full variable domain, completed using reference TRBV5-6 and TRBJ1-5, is DAGVTQSPTHLIKTRGQQVTLRCSPKSGHDTVSWYQQALGQGPQFIFQYYEEEERQRGNFPDRFSGHQFPNYSSELNVNALLLGDSALYLCASSLAQGAYQPQHFGDGTRLSIL.